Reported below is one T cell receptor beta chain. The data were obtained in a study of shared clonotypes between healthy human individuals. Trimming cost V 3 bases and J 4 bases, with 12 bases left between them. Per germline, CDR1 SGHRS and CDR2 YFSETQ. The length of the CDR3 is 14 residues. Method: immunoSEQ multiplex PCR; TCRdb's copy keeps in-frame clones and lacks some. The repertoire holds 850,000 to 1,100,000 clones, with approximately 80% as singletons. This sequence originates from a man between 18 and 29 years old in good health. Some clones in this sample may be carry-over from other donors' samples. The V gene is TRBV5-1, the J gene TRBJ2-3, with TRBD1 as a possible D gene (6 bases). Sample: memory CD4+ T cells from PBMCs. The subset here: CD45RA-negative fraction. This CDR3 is CASSSTGMSDTQYF. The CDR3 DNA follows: TGCGCCAGCAGCTCGACAGGAATGTCAGATACGCAGTATTTT.